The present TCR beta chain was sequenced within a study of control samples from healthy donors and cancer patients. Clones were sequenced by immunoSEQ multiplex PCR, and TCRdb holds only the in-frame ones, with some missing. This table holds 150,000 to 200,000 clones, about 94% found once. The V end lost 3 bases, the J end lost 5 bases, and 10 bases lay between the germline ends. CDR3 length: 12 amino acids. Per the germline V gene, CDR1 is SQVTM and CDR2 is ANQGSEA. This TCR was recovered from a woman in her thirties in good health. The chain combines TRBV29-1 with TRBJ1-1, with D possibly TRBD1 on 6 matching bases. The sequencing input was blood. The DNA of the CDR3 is TGCAGCGTTGAGGTCCAGGGGACTGAAGCTTTCTTT. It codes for CSVEVQGTEAFF.